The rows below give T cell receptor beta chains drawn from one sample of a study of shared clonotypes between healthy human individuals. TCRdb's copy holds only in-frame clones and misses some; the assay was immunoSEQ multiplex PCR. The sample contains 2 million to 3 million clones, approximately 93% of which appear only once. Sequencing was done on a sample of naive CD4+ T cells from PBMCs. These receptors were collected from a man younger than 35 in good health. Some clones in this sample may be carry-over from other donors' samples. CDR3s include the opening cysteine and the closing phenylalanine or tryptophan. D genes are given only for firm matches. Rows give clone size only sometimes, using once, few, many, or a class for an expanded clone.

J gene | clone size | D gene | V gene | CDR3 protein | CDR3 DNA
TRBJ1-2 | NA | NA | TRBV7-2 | CASSFATARYGYTF | TGTGCCAGCAGCTTTGCGACAGCCCGATATGGCTACACCTTC
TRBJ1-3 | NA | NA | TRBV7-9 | CASTHSGNTIYF | TGTGCCAGCACCCACTCTGGAAACACCATATATTTT
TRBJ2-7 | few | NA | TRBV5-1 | CASSLTGSSYEQYF | TGCGCCAGCAGCTTGACAGGTAGCTCCTACGAGCAGTACTTC
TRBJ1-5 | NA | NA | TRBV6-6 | CASAGGPQHF | TGTGCCAGCGCCGGAGGGCCCCAGCATTTT
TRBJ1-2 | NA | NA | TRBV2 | CASSPQGNGYTF | TGTGCCAGCAGTCCCCAGGGGAATGGCTACACCTTC
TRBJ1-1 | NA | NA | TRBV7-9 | CASSLVPTTLRAEAFF | TGTGCCAGCAGCTTAGTTCCAACCACGCTGCGGGCTGAAGCTTTCTTT
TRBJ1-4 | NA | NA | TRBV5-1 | CASSLDGRGEKLFF | TGCGCCAGCAGCTTGGATGGTAGGGGGGAAAAACTGTTTTTT
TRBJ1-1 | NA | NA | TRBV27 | CASSPLDRMNTEAFF | TGTGCCAGCAGCCCACTGGACAGAATGAACACTGAAGCTTTCTTT
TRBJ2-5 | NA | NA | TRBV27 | CASSFAETQYF | TGTGCCAGCAGTTTCGCGGAGACCCAGTACTTC
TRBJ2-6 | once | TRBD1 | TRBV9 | CASSVYPYVTGESGANVLTF | TGTGCCAGCAGCGTATATCCCTACGTGACAGGGGAGTCGGGGGCCAACGTCCTGACTTTC